The T cell receptor (beta chain) described here comes from a study of identical twins. Overall study results and limits: Sharing of beta out-of-frame sequences by twins showed a weaker excess. Models predicted less out-of-frame TCR alpha sharing in monozygotic twins than was found.

Notes on this clonotype: Its specificity is unknown.

Template switching (which added a universal primer site) was used, and cDNA carried unique molecular identifiers. TCRdb re-called the 5' RACE reads with MiXCR, one entry per CDR3 protein. This sample has roughly 230,000 distinct CDR3 sequences; about 8.3% occur once, and the top ten carry approximately 3%. This same sample was also part of a study on yellow fever vaccine responses in identical twins. That source notes: Twin vaccine T cell responses reportedly seemed partly convergent, partly personalized.

The source material was CD8+ T cells sorted from blood. The source of this sequence is a woman younger than 30 in good health.

In nucleotides, the CDR3 is TGCAGTGCTAGAATAGCGGGAGGACTCACGATTGACGAGCAGTACTTC. Residues: CSARIAGGLTIDEQYF. The chain carries TRBV20-1 and TRBJ2-7; 10 nucleotides line up with TRBD2. In germline, CDR1 is DFQATT, CDR2 SNEGSKA (reference sequence). There are 16 residues in the CDR3. Trimming removed 2 bases from V and 5 bases from J; junction bases left unmatched: 12.